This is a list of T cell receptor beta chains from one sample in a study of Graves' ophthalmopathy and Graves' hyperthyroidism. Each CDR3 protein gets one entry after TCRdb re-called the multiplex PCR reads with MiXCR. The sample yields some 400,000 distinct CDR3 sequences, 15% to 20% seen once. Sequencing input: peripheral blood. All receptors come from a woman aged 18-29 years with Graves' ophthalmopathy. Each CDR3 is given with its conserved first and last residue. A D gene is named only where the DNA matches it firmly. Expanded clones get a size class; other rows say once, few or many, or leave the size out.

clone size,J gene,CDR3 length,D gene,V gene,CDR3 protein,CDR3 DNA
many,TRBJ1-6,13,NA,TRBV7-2,CASSPGRVSPLHF,TGTGCCAGCAGCCCTGGAAGGGTGTCACCCCTCCACTTT
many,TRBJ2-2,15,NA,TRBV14,CASSAQMGNTGELFF,TGTGCCAGCAGCGCACAGATGGGGAACACCGGGGAGCTGTTTTTT
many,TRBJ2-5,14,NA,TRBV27,CASSPGTGPGTQYF,TGTGCCAGCAGCCCCGGGACGGGGCCTGGGACCCAGTACTTC
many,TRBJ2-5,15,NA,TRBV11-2,CASSPGTPGIETQYF,TGTGCCAGCAGCCCAGGGACCCCAGGTATAGAGACCCAGTACTTC
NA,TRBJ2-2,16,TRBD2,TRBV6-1,CASSRGTSEGAGELFF,TGTGCCAGCAGCCGAGGGACTAGCGAGGGTGCCGGGGAGCTGTTTTTT
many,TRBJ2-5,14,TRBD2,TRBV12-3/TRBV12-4,CASSLGGAQETQYF,TGTGCCAGCAGTCTCGGGGGGGCTCAAGAGACCCAGTACTTC
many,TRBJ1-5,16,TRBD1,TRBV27,CASSDRGRPSNQPQHF,TGTGCCAGCAGTGACAGGGGGAGGCCTAGCAATCAGCCCCAGCATTTT
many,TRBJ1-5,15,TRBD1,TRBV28,CASRLARGRAQPQHF,TGTGCCAGCAGACTAGCGAGGGGGCGAGCTCAGCCCCAGCATTTT
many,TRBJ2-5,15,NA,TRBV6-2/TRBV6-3,CASKNRQVIQETQYF,TGTGCCAGCAAGAACCGACAGGTGATACAAGAGACCCAGTACTTC
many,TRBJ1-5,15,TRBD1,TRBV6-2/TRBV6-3,CASSLRTGGNQPQHF,TGTGCCAGCAGCCTCCGGACAGGTGGCAATCAGCCCCAGCATTTT
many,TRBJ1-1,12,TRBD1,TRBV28,CASTVGGGDAFF,TGTGCCAGCACCGTCGGAGGGGGCGACGCTTTCTTT
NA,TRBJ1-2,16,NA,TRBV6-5,CASSYSIGERVYGYTF,TGTGCCAGCAGTTACTCGATCGGGGAAAGGGTCTATGGCTACACCTTC
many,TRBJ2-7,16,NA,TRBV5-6,CASSSPLRTGTYEQYF,TGTGCCAGCAGCTCCCCATTGAGAACAGGGACCTACGAGCAGTACTTC
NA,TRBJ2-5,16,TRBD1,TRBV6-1,CASSQTGGAVQETQYF,TGTGCCAGCAGTCAAACAGGGGGCGCGGTCCAAGAGACCCAGTACTTC
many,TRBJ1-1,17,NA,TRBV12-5,CASGYLGWEGTNTEAFF,TGTGCTAGTGGTTACTTGGGATGGGAAGGGACGAACACTGAAGCTTTCTTT
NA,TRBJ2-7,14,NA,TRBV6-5,CASSSDYREREQYF,TGTGCCAGCAGTTCCGACTACAGGGAACGCGAGCAGTACTTC
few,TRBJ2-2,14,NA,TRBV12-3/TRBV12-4,CASTRTRNTGELFF,TGTGCCAGCACCCGAACTAGAAACACCGGGGAGCTGTTTTTT
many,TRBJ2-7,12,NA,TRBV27,CASSRGTYEQYF,TGTGCCAGCAGTAGGGGTACCTACGAGCAGTACTTC
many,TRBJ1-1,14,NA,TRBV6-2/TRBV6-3,CASTHRRTAPEAFF,TGTGCCAGCACCCACCGTCGGACAGCACCAGAAGCTTTCTTT
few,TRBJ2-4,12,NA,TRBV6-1,CASSDQGNIQYF,TGTGCCAGCAGTGATCAGGGAAACATTCAGTACTTC
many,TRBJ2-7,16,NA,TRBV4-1,CASSQGGNGFSGEQYF,TGCGCCAGCAGCCAAGGAGGGAACGGGTTTTCGGGCGAGCAGTACTTC
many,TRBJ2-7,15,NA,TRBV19,CASSMRGRNSYEQYF,TGTGCCAGTAGTATGCGGGGGCGGAATTCCTACGAGCAGTACTTC
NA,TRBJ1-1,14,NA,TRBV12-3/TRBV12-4,CASSFRRENTEAFF,TGTGCCAGCAGTTTTCGGCGGGAGAACACTGAAGCTTTCTTT
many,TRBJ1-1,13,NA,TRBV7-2,CASSADWNTEAFF,TGTGCCAGCAGCGCTGACTGGAACACTGAAGCTTTCTTT
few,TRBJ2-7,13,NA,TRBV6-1,CASSEQDSYEQYF,TGTGCCAGCAGTGAACAGGACTCCTACGAGCAGTACTTC
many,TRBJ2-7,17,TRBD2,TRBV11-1,CASSLALGLTHDYEQYF,TGTGCCAGCAGCTTAGCCCTGGGACTAACCCATGACTACGAGCAGTACTTC
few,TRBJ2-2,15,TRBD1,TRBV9,CASNLDRADTGELFF,TGTGCCAGCAATCTGGACAGGGCGGACACCGGGGAGCTGTTTTTT
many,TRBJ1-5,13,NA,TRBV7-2,CASSSHSYQPQHF,TGTGCCAGCAGCTCGCACAGCTATCAGCCCCAGCATTTT
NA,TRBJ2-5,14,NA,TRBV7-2,CASSYGTRRETQYF,TGTGCCAGCAGCTATGGGACCCGGCGGGAGACCCAGTACTTC
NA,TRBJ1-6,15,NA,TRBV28,CASATSRDINSPLHF,TGTGCCAGCGCAACGAGCCGGGACATTAATTCACCCCTCCACTTT
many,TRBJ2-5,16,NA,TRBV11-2,CASSPGWAVHQETQYF,TGTGCCAGCAGCCCAGGATGGGCAGTACATCAGGAGACCCAGTACTTC
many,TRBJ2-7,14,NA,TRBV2,CASNSQVPGGEQYF,TGTGCCAGCAACTCACAGGTTCCCGGCGGCGAGCAGTACTTC
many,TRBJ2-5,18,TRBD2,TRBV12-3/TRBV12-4,CASSLVTGLPLLLETQYF,TGTGCCAGCAGTTTGGTAACGGGACTACCCCTCCTTCTAGAGACCCAGTATTTC
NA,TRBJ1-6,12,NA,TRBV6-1,CASKQTDSPLHF,TGTGCCAGCAAACAGACGGATTCACCCCTCCACTTT
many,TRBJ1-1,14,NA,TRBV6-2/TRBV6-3,CASSYPTAGTEAFF,TGTGCCAGCAGTTACCCGACGGCGGGCACTGAAGCTTTCTTT
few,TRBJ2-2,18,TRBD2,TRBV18,CASSPRVAGGVDTGELFF,TGTGCCAGCTCACCACGGGTAGCGGGAGGCGTCGACACCGGGGAGCTGTTTTTT
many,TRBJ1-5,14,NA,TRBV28,CASSFQALNQPQHF,TGTGCCAGCAGTTTCCAGGCGCTCAATCAGCCCCAGCATTTT
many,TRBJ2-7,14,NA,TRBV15,CATSRGRDYYEQYF,TGTGCCACCAGCAGGGGACGGGATTACTACGAGCAGTACTTC
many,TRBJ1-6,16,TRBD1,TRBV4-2,CASSPRTGGRNSPLHF,TGTGCCAGCAGCCCACGGACAGGGGGCCGTAATTCACCCCTCCACTTT
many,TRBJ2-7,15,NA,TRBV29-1,CSVDGLQGQSSEQYF,TGCAGCGTTGATGGTCTGCAGGGCCAAAGCTCCGAGCAGTACTTC
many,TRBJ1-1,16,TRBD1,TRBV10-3,CAIKRWDRGSHTEAFF,TGTGCCATCAAGAGGTGGGACAGGGGAAGCCACACTGAAGCTTTCTTT
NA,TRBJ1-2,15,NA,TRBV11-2,CASTPVPVRGYGYTF,TGTGCCAGCACCCCGGTCCCTGTCCGGGGCTATGGCTACACCTTC
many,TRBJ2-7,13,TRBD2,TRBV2,CASSQRELWEQYF,TGTGCCAGCAGTCAGCGGGAGCTATGGGAGCAGTACTTC
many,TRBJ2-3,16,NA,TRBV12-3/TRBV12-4,CASSSRPRMSTDTQYF,TGTGCCAGCAGTTCGAGGCCCCGGATGAGCACAGATACGCAGTATTTT
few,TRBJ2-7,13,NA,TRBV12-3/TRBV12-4,CASTRGATYEQYF,TGTGCCAGCACCCGTGGGGCTACCTACGAGCAGTACTTC
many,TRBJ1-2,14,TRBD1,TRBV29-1,CSVEIPTGDYGYTF,TGCAGCGTTGAAATTCCTACAGGGGACTATGGCTACACCTTC
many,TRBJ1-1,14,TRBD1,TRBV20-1,CSASPRQGYTEAFF,TGCAGTGCTAGCCCACGACAGGGCTACACTGAAGCTTTCTTT
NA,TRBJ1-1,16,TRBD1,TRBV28,CASSLPPVQGRTEAFF,TGTGCCAGCAGCCTTCCCCCCGTACAGGGGCGGACTGAAGCTTTCTTT
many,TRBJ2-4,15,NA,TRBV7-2,CASSPGLRAKNIQYF,TGTGCCAGCAGCCCCGGACTGAGAGCCAAAAACATTCAGTACTTC
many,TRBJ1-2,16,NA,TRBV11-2,CASSLNPSGSGIGYTF,TGTGCCAGCAGCTTAAACCCCTCGGGCAGCGGTATCGGCTACACCTTC
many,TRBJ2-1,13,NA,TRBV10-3,CATNRETDNEQFF,TGTGCCACAAACAGGGAAACGGACAATGAGCAGTTCTTC
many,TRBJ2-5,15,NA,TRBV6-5,CASSRGAGDQETQYF,TGTGCCAGCAGCCGGGGGGCGGGCGACCAAGAGACCCAGTACTTC
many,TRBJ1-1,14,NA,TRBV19,CASSIVRQNTEAFF,TGTGCCAGTAGTATAGTGCGGCAGAACACTGAAGCTTTCTTT
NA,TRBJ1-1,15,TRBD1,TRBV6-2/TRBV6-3,CASSYRDRGRTEAFF,TGTGCCAGCAGTTATCGAGACAGGGGGCGGACTGAAGCTTTCTTT